A selection of T cell receptor beta chains follows, all from one sample in a study of CD8 T cells in ankylosing spondylitis. TCRdb reprocessed the 5' RACE reads with MiXCR, giving one entry per CDR3 protein. The data show more than 650,000 distinct CDR3 sequences, roughly 12% seen once. Input material: blood, either unsorted or a sorted T cell fraction (not recorded which). These TCRs come from a male donor with ankylosing spondylitis. Each CDR3 is given with its conserved first and last residue. Each record gives: D gene, V gene, J gene, clone size, CDR3 protein, CDR3 DNA. A D gene is named only where the DNA matches it firmly. Not all rows give a size; the values are once, few, many and, for expanded clones, a class.

d_gene: TRBD1; v_gene: TRBV5-1; j_gene: TRBJ2-1; abundance: few; CDR3aa: CASSWRQGGSYNEQFF; CDR3nt: TGCGCCAGCAGCTGGAGACAGGGCGGTTCGTACAATGAGCAGTTCTTC
d_gene: .; v_gene: TRBV12-3/TRBV12-4; j_gene: TRBJ2-7; abundance: few; CDR3aa: CASSQTRRSYEQYF; CDR3nt: TGTGCCAGCAGTCAGACTAGGCGGAGCTACGAGCAGTACTTC
d_gene: TRBD1; v_gene: TRBV20-1; j_gene: TRBJ2-7; abundance: few; CDR3aa: CSARYRQGGYEQYF; CDR3nt: TGCAGTGCTAGGTACCGACAGGGTGGCTACGAGCAGTACTTC
d_gene: .; v_gene: TRBV12-3/TRBV12-4; j_gene: TRBJ2-1; abundance: few; CDR3aa: CASSFAVAYNEQFF; CDR3nt: TGTGCCAGCAGTTTTGCAGTTGCCTACAATGAGCAGTTCTTC
d_gene: .; v_gene: TRBV5-1; j_gene: TRBJ2-7; abundance: .; CDR3aa: CASSPGGTATYEQYF; CDR3nt: TGCGCCAGCAGCCCCGGCGGGACAGCGACCTACGAGCAGTACTTC
d_gene: .; v_gene: TRBV15; j_gene: TRBJ2-7; abundance: few; CDR3aa: CATSMGRRYEQYF; CDR3nt: TGTGCCACCAGCATGGGGAGAAGGTACGAGCAGTACTTC
d_gene: .; v_gene: TRBV20-1; j_gene: TRBJ2-7; abundance: .; CDR3aa: CSSSRVPYEQYF; CDR3nt: TGCAGTTCCTCCAGGGTGCCCTACGAGCAGTACTTC
d_gene: .; v_gene: TRBV20-1; j_gene: TRBJ1-5; abundance: .; CDR3aa: CSARGARGKNQPQHF; CDR3nt: TGCAGTGCTCGGGGGGCCAGGGGAAAGAATCAGCCCCAGCATTTT
d_gene: .; v_gene: TRBV20-1; j_gene: TRBJ1-1; abundance: .; CDR3aa: CSASPYTEAFF; CDR3nt: TGCAGTGCTAGTCCCTACACTGAAGCTTTCTTT
d_gene: TRBD1; v_gene: TRBV29-1; j_gene: TRBJ1-5; abundance: many; CDR3aa: CSVAGTGDNQPQHF; CDR3nt: TGCAGCGTAGCCGGGACAGGCGATAATCAGCCCCAGCATTTT
d_gene: TRBD2; v_gene: TRBV6-1; j_gene: TRBJ2-2; abundance: few; CDR3aa: CASTPRGLGVINGELFF; CDR3nt: TGTGCCAGCACCCCAAGAGGACTAGGAGTAATAAACGGGGAGCTGTTTTTT
d_gene: .; v_gene: TRBV12-3/TRBV12-4; j_gene: TRBJ1-3; abundance: .; CDR3aa: CASIYLVGGNTIYF; CDR3nt: TGTGCCAGCATTTATCTGGTGGGAGGAAACACCATATATTTT
d_gene: TRBD1; v_gene: TRBV5-1; j_gene: TRBJ2-5; abundance: .; CDR3aa: CASSLGMDRGETQYF; CDR3nt: TGCGCCAGCAGCTTGGGGATGGACAGGGGAGAGACCCAGTACTTC
d_gene: .; v_gene: TRBV29-1; j_gene: TRBJ2-1; abundance: many; CDR3aa: CSVRSGLYNDEQFF; CDR3nt: TGCAGCGTACGTTCGGGACTGTACAATGATGAGCAGTTCTTC
d_gene: .; v_gene: TRBV29-1; j_gene: TRBJ2-1; abundance: .; CDR3aa: CSVDRQGVRDEQFF; CDR3nt: TGCAGCGTTGACCGCCAGGGAGTGAGGGATGAGCAGTTCTTC
d_gene: TRBD2; v_gene: TRBV7-2; j_gene: TRBJ2-5; abundance: many; CDR3aa: CASSLLLAGAGTQYF; CDR3nt: TGTGCCAGCAGCTTATTACTAGCGGGGGCCGGGACCCAGTACTTC
d_gene: TRBD1; v_gene: TRBV10-3; j_gene: TRBJ1-1; abundance: few; CDR3aa: CATGDRLNTEAFF; CDR3nt: TGTGCCACCGGGGACAGGTTGAACACTGAAGCTTTCTTT
d_gene: .; v_gene: TRBV28; j_gene: TRBJ2-5; abundance: few; CDR3aa: CASSLSHETQYF; CDR3nt: TGTGCCAGCAGTTTATCCCATGAGACCCAGTACTTC
d_gene: .; v_gene: TRBV6-1; j_gene: TRBJ1-1; abundance: .; CDR3aa: CASSEEDVHTEAFF; CDR3nt: TGTGCCAGCAGTGAAGAGGACGTACACACTGAAGCTTTCTTT
d_gene: .; v_gene: TRBV20-1; j_gene: TRBJ2-5; abundance: many; CDR3aa: CSAGGTRNQETQYF; CDR3nt: TGCAGTGCTGGCGGGACGAGGAACCAAGAGACCCAGTACTTC
d_gene: .; v_gene: TRBV29-1; j_gene: TRBJ2-1; abundance: many; CDR3aa: CSGGDTYTGWRRAEQFF; CDR3nt: TGCAGCGGGGGGGATACGTACACAGGGTGGAGGCGCGCTGAGCAGTTCTTC
d_gene: .; v_gene: TRBV3-1; j_gene: TRBJ1-2; abundance: .; CDR3aa: CASSRSTTDYGYTF; CDR3nt: TGTGCCAGCAGCCGCTCGACAACTGACTATGGCTACACCTTC
d_gene: .; v_gene: TRBV10-3; j_gene: TRBJ1-1; abundance: many; CDR3aa: CAISVGGPSTEAFF; CDR3nt: TGTGCCATCAGTGTCGGGGGGCCTAGCACTGAAGCTTTCTTT
d_gene: .; v_gene: TRBV7-2; j_gene: TRBJ2-1; abundance: many; CDR3aa: CASSLDGRWGDEQFF; CDR3nt: TGTGCCAGCAGCTTAGATGGGAGGTGGGGCGATGAGCAGTTCTTC
d_gene: .; v_gene: TRBV7-2; j_gene: TRBJ1-6; abundance: .; CDR3aa: CASSLVGGREGSPLHF; CDR3nt: TGTGCCAGCAGCTTAGTAGGGGGGCGAGAAGGATCACCCCTCCACTTT
d_gene: TRBD1; v_gene: TRBV11-2; j_gene: TRBJ1-2; abundance: few; CDR3aa: CASSLRPRDRGLPNYGYTF; CDR3nt: TGTGCCAGCAGCTTACGACCCCGGGACAGGGGCCTACCCAACTATGGCTACACCTTC
d_gene: .; v_gene: TRBV10-3; j_gene: TRBJ2-5; abundance: many; CDR3aa: CAISNTETQYF; CDR3nt: TGTGCCATCAGCAACACCGAGACCCAGTACTTC
d_gene: .; v_gene: TRBV6-1; j_gene: TRBJ1-2; abundance: many; CDR3aa: CASGAGSGHGYTF; CDR3nt: TGTGCCAGCGGGGCAGGGAGCGGTCACGGCTACACCTTC
d_gene: .; v_gene: TRBV5-1; j_gene: TRBJ1-2; abundance: .; CDR3aa: CASTTGVLDGYTF; CDR3nt: TGCGCCAGCACAACCGGGGTCCTAGATGGCTACACCTTC
d_gene: .; v_gene: TRBV7-2; j_gene: TRBJ2-1; abundance: few; CDR3aa: CASSLGSYPKQFF; CDR3nt: TGTGCCAGCAGCTTAGGTTCCTACCCAAAGCAGTTCTTC
d_gene: TRBD1; v_gene: TRBV11-2; j_gene: TRBJ1-6; abundance: many; CDR3aa: CASSSMGQVNSPLHF; CDR3nt: TGTGCCAGCAGCTCGATGGGACAGGTCAATTCACCCCTCCACTTT
d_gene: .; v_gene: TRBV5-8; j_gene: TRBJ2-4; abundance: .; CDR3aa: CASSLVQGEKNIQYF; CDR3nt: TGTGCCAGCAGCTTGGTACAGGGAGAAAAGAACATTCAGTACTTC
d_gene: .; v_gene: TRBV19; j_gene: TRBJ2-7; abundance: few; CDR3aa: CASSMGQGRTYEQYF; CDR3nt: TGTGCCAGTAGTATGGGGCAGGGACGAACCTACGAGCAGTACTTC
d_gene: TRBD1; v_gene: TRBV5-1; j_gene: TRBJ2-3; abundance: .; CDR3aa: CASSSPRTGGPDTQYF; CDR3nt: TGCGCCAGCAGCTCCCCCCGGACAGGGGGTCCAGATACGCAGTATTTT
d_gene: .; v_gene: TRBV6-2/TRBV6-3; j_gene: TRBJ1-5; abundance: .; CDR3aa: CASSSDPGYYQPQHF; CDR3nt: TGTGCCAGCAGTTCCGACCCGGGCTACTATCAGCCCCAGCATTTT
d_gene: TRBD1; v_gene: TRBV28; j_gene: TRBJ2-7; abundance: many; CDR3aa: CASSPMQQGREQYF; CDR3nt: TGTGCCAGCAGTCCAATGCAACAGGGGCGCGAGCAGTACTTC
d_gene: .; v_gene: TRBV29-1; j_gene: TRBJ1-1; abundance: .; CDR3aa: CSARPDSLSTEAFF; CDR3nt: TGCAGCGCCCGACCCGACAGCCTCTCCACTGAAGCTTTCTTT
d_gene: TRBD1; v_gene: TRBV6-2/TRBV6-3; j_gene: TRBJ2-5; abundance: many; CDR3aa: CASSSTDRLLYQETQYF; CDR3nt: TGTGCCAGCAGTTCCACGGACAGGCTGCTGTACCAAGAGACCCAGTACTTC
d_gene: .; v_gene: TRBV7-9; j_gene: TRBJ2-7; abundance: .; CDR3aa: CASSLIRGGLYEQYF; CDR3nt: TGTGCCAGCAGCTTAATCAGGGGAGGTCTCTACGAGCAGTACTTC
d_gene: .; v_gene: TRBV4-2; j_gene: TRBJ2-1; abundance: many; CDR3aa: CASSPPGTHVGQFF; CDR3nt: TGTGCCAGCAGCCCCCCGGGGACCCATGTTGGGCAGTTCTTC
d_gene: TRBD1; v_gene: TRBV7-9; j_gene: TRBJ2-5; abundance: few; CDR3aa: CASSAGDRVTETQYF; CDR3nt: TGTGCCAGCAGCGCCGGGGACAGGGTTACGGAGACCCAGTACTTC
d_gene: TRBD1; v_gene: TRBV20-1; j_gene: TRBJ2-3; abundance: .; CDR3aa: CSAPHRGPDTQYF; CDR3nt: TGCAGTGCTCCTCACAGGGGACCAGATACGCAGTATTTT
d_gene: TRBD2; v_gene: TRBV6-5; j_gene: TRBJ2-3; abundance: few; CDR3aa: CASSFTGLASDTQYF; CDR3nt: TGTGCCAGCAGTTTTACCGGACTAGCATCAGATACGCAGTATTTT
d_gene: .; v_gene: TRBV5-5; j_gene: TRBJ2-2; abundance: many; CDR3aa: CASSLGPQGTGELFF; CDR3nt: TGTGCCAGCAGCTTGGGGCCCCAGGGGACCGGGGAGCTGTTTTTT
d_gene: TRBD1; v_gene: TRBV28; j_gene: TRBJ1-2; abundance: few; CDR3aa: CASTIRAQGVINYGYTF; CDR3nt: TGTGCCAGCACCATAAGGGCCCAGGGGGTCATCAACTATGGCTACACCTTC
d_gene: .; v_gene: TRBV5-1; j_gene: TRBJ2-5; abundance: .; CDR3aa: CASSLTNPWEETQYF; CDR3nt: TGCGCCAGCAGCTTGACGAACCCCTGGGAAGAGACCCAGTACTTC
d_gene: TRBD1; v_gene: TRBV5-1; j_gene: TRBJ2-2; abundance: .; CDR3aa: CASSKRQGRNTGELFF; CDR3nt: TGCGCCAGCAGCAAACGACAGGGGAGAAACACCGGGGAGCTGTTTTTT
d_gene: TRBD1; v_gene: TRBV20-1; j_gene: TRBJ2-1; abundance: many; CDR3aa: CSAWDRGRNEQFF; CDR3nt: TGCAGTGCTTGGGACAGGGGACGCAATGAGCAGTTCTTC
d_gene: .; v_gene: TRBV6-2/TRBV6-3; j_gene: TRBJ2-7; abundance: few; CDR3aa: CASSYSGGSPTYEQYF; CDR3nt: TGTGCCAGCAGTTACTCAGGGGGGAGCCCTACCTACGAGCAGTACTTC
d_gene: TRBD2; v_gene: TRBV11-2; j_gene: TRBJ2-1; abundance: few; CDR3aa: CASSLILAGVQFF; CDR3nt: TGTGCCAGCAGCTTGATCCTAGCGGGAGTGCAGTTCTTC